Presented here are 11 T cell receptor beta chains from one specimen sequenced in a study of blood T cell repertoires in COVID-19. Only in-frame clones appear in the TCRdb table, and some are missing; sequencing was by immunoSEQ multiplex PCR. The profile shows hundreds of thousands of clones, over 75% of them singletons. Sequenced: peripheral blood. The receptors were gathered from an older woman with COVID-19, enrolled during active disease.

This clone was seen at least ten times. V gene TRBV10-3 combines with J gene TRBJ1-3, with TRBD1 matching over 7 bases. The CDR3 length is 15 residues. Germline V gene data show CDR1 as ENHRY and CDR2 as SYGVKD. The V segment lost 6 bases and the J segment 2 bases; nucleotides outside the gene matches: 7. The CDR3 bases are TGTGCCATCAGCACTACAGGGGTAGCTGGAAACACCATATATTTT. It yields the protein CAISTTGVAGNTIYF.

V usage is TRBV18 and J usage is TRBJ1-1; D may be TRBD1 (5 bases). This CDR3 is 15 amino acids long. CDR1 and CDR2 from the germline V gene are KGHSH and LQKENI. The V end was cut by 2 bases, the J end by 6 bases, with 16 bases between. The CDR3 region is CASSPNPGQLAEAFF. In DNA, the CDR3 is TGTGCCAGCTCACCAAATCCAGGGCAATTAGCTGAAGCTTTCTTT.

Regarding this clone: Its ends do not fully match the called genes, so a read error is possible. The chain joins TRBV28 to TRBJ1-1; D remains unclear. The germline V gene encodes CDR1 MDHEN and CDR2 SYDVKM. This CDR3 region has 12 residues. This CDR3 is CASRELGTEAFF. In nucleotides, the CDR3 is TGTGCCAGCAGGGAATTGGGCACTGAAGCTTTTTTT.

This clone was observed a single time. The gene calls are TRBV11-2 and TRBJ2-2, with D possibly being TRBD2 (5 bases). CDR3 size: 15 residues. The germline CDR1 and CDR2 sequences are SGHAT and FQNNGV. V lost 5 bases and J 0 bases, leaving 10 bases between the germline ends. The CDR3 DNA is TGTGCCAGCAGCCTGAGGGCCGCGAACACCGGGGAGCTGTTTTTT. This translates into CASSLRAANTGELFF.

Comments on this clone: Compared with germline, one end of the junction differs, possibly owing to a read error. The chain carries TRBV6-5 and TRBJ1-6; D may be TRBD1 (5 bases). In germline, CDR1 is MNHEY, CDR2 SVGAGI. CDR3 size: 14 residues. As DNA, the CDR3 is TGTGCCAGCAGTTACGACAGACCTAATTCACCCCTGCACTTT. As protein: CASSYDRPNSPLHF.

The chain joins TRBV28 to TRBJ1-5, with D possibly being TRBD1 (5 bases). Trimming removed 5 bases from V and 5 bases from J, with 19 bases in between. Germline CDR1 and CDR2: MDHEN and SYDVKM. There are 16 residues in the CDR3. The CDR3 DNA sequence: TGTGCCAGCAGTGCGGGGGGAAGGGGCACATATCAGCCCCAGCATTTT. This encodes CASSAGGRGTYQPQHF.

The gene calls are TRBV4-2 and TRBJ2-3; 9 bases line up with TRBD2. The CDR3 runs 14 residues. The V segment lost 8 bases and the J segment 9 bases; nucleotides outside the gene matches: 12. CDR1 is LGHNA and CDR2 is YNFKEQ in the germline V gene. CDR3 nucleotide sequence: TGTGCCAGCGCTCTTAGCGGGGGCCCCGAGACGCAGTATTTT. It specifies CASALSGGPETQYF.

Written as DNA, the CDR3 is TGTGCCAGCAGCTTAGAGGGGGCTACATACAATGAGCAGTTCTTC. Translation: CASSLEGATYNEQFF. This chain joins TRBV7-8 and TRBJ2-1; 7 bases are a match to TRBD1. CDR1 and CDR2 from the germline V gene are SGHVS and FQNEAQ. J lost 4 bases, V lost 1 base, and 4 bases had no gene match. This CDR3 region has 15 residues.

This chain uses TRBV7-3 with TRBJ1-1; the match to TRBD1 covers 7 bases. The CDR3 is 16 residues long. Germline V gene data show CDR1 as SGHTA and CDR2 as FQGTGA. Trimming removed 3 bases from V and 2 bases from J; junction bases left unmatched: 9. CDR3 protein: CASSLGHRGYNTEAFF. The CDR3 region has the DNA TGTGCCAGCAGCTTGGGTCACAGGGGCTATAACACTGAAGCTTTCTTT.

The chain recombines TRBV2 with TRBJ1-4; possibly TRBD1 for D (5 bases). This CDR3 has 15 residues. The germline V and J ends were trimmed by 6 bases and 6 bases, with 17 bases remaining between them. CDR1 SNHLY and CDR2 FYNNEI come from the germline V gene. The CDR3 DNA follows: TGTGCCAGCAGGGCGACGGAGGGGCTTTATGAAAAACTGTTTTTT. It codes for CASRATEGLYEKLFF.

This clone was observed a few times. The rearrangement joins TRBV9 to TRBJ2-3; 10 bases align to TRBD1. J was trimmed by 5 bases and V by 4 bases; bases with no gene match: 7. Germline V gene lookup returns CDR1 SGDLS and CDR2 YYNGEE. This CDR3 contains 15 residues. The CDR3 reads CASSRPGQGLDTQYF. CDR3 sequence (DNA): TGTGCCAGCAGCCGCCCGGGACAGGGGCTAGATACGCAGTATTTT.